The 5 T cell receptor beta chains presented below share a single source sample, sequenced in a study of blood T cell repertoires in COVID-19. This table comes from immunoSEQ multiplex PCR, and its TCRdb copy is limited to in-frame clones, with some not included. The data contain over 40,000 clones, 92% of them singletons. Sequencing input: peripheral blood. The receptors come from a human donor in a cohort sampled during active COVID-19.

The J gene is TRBJ2-7, the V gene TRBV3-1 (or the pseudogene TRBV3-2); the D gene is possibly TRBD2 (5 bases). This CDR3 is 13 amino acids long. The germline gives CDR1 LGHDT, CDR2 YNNKEL (reference sequence). Trimming removed 2 bases from V and 6 bases from J, with 11 bases in between. CDR3 sequence reads: CASSQQRMGEQYF. CDR3 bases: TGTGCCAGCAGCCAACAGCGGATGGGCGAGCAGTACTTC.

The V gene is TRBV20-1, the J gene TRBJ2-7; a weak D match, TRBD1 (5 bases). Trimming removed 6 bases at V and 5 bases at J, with 11 bases between. This CDR3 has 11 residues. CDR1 DFQATT and CDR2 SNEGSKA come from the germline V gene (reference sequence). CDR3 bases: TGCAGTGCCGTCCAGGGCAACGAGCAGTACTTC. This gives the protein CSAVQGNEQYF.

This chain links TRBV7-9 with TRBJ2-1, with 10 bases identical to TRBD2. CDR1 SEHNR and CDR2 FQNEAQ come from the germline V gene (reference sequence). Trimming cost V 5 bases and J 9 bases; bases outside gene matches: 13. The CDR3 has 16 residues. CDR3 bases: TGTGCCAGCAGCCGGGGGGCTAGCGGGAGTTCAGGTGAGCAGTTCTTC. Protein product: CASSRGASGSSGEQFF.

The chain links TRBV29-1 to TRBJ2-5; D may be TRBD1 (5 bases). The CDR3 runs to 12 residues. The germline CDR1 and CDR2 sequences are SQVTM and ANQGSEA. Trimming cost V 4 bases and J 3 bases, with 9 bases left between them. CDR3 loop: CSVGPGKETQYF. The CDR3 DNA sequence: TGCAGCGTTGGCCCAGGGAAAGAGACCCAGTACTTC.

CDR3 amino acids: CASSSRDRGQYEQYF. DNA for the CDR3: TGTGCCAGCAGCTCCCGGGACAGGGGGCAGTACGAGCAGTACTTC. V and J are TRBV7-2 and TRBJ2-7; TRBD1 agrees at 12 bases. The V and J ends lost 4 bases and 4 bases, in that order; junction bases with no gene match: 5. The CDR3 has 15 residues. Per germline, CDR1 SGHTA and CDR2 FQGNSA.